Presented here are 30 T cell receptor beta chains from one specimen sequenced in a study of coeliac disease. The study's findings and limits: Control samples showed higher TRB and TRG clonality than intraepithelial and lamina propria samples in active celiac disease.

The antigens for these receptors are not known. Assay used: immunoSEQ multiplex PCR; TCRdb lists only in-frame clones, some missing. The data contain 3,500 to 5,000 clones, around 67% of them singletons. The sequencing input was intraepithelial lymphocytes from the gut. These receptors originate from a man aged 70 or older with active celiac disease.

The gene calls are TRBV28 and TRBJ2-2, with TRBD2 identical over 7 bases. The germline gives CDR1 MDHEN, CDR2 SYDVKM. V lost 3 bases to trimming and J lost 4 bases; unmatched junction nucleotides: 11. The CDR3 runs to 17 residues. The CDR3 DNA reads TGTGCCAGCAGTTTGAAGGTGGCGGGAGACGGCACCGGGGAGCTGTTTTTT. Protein: CASSLKVAGDGTGELFF.

The rearrangement links TRBV18 to TRBJ1-2, with 11 bases aligning to TRBD1. The junction had 7 bases not matched to a gene; V was cut back by 2 bases and J by 14 bases. In germline, CDR1 is KGHSH, CDR2 LQKENI. The CDR3 is 13 residues long. In DNA, the CDR3 is TGTGCCAGCTCACCATCCGGACAGGGGGCGCGGACCTTC. As protein: CASSPSGQGARTF.

A note on this clone: This specimen includes other DNA sequences encoding the same CDR3. The chain has TRBV7-2 and TRBJ2-3; unclear D gene. Germline values: CDR1 SGHTA, CDR2 FQGNSA. Trimming shortened V by 9 bases and J by 1 base, and 26 bases separated the two germline ends. There are 18 residues in the CDR3. The CDR3 sequence is CASSPQPSRLLRTDTQYF. CDR3 DNA sequence: TGTGCCAGTAGCCCCCAACCGAGTAGACTCCTTCGCACAGATACGCAGTATTTT.

This rearrangement joins TRBV7-3 to TRBJ2-1, with 11 bases aligning to TRBD2. The ends lost 5 bases at V and 9 bases at J; junction bases unmatched: 6. Germline-derived CDR1 and CDR2 are SGHTA and FQGTGA. This CDR3 is 14 amino acids long. This CDR3 is CASSHSGGAGEQFF. Here the CDR3 DNA reads TGTGCCAGCAGCCATAGCGGGGGGGCCGGTGAGCAGTTCTTC. The whole variable domain, remainder taken from reference TRBV7-3 and TRBJ2-1, is GAGVSQTPSNKVTEKGKYVELRCDPISGHTALYWYRQSLGQGPEFLIYFQGTGAADDSGLPNDRFFAVRPEGSVSTLKIQRTERGDSAVYLCASSHSGGAGEQFFGPGTRLTVL.

This CDR3 reads CAISDTGTGFYEQYF. The CDR3 DNA follows: TGTGCCATCAGTGATACTGGGACAGGGTTTTACGAGCAGTACTTC. The chain carries TRBV10-3 and TRBJ2-7; 9 bases align to TRBD1. V lost 3 bases to trimming and J lost 4 bases; unmatched junction nucleotides: 7. CDR1 and CDR2 from the germline V gene are ENHRY and SYGVKD. The CDR3 loop spans 15 amino acids.

This chain joins TRBV10-3 and TRBJ2-5, with a weak D call TRBD2 (7 bases). The J call is doubtful: the DNA matches TRBJ2-7 better. The CDR3 has 14 residues. Per the germline V gene, CDR1 is ENHRY and CDR2 is SYGVKD. The CDR3 DNA reads as TGTGCCATCAGGGGAGGGGGGACCACCTACGAGCAGTACTTC. It encodes CAIRGGGTTYEQYF.

This clone showed up just a few times. The V gene is TRBV27, the J gene TRBJ2-4, with TRBD1 matching 7 bases. After removal of 4 bases from V and 6 bases from J, the junction contained 12 bases not matched to a gene. Germline CDR1 MNHEY, CDR2 SMNVEV (reference sequence). The CDR3 covers 16 residues. In nucleotides, the CDR3 is TGTGCCAGCAGTTCGCATAACAGGGGACCAGGAAACATTCAGTACTTC. Residues: CASSSHNRGPGNIQYF.

This chain uses TRBV28 with TRBJ2-7, with 7 nucleotides matching TRBD1. The V gene end was trimmed by 5 bases and the J gene end by 2 bases; junction bases not matched to a gene: 6. The CDR3 has 14 amino acids. Germline V gene lookup returns CDR1 MDHEN and CDR2 SYDVKM. The CDR3 loop is CASSPTGATYEQYF. The CDR3 DNA is TGTGCCAGCAGTCCCACAGGGGCGACCTACGAGCAGTACTTC.

The chain recombines TRBV29-1 with TRBJ1-1; D possibly corresponds to TRBD1 (5 bases). Germline V gene lookup returns CDR1 SQVTM and CDR2 ANQGSEA. V was trimmed by 1 base and J by 6 bases, leaving 6 bases between them. The CDR3 loop spans 11 amino acids. The CDR3, as DNA: TGCAGCGTTGAAGTGGGGCCTGAAGCTTTCTTT. Translation: CSVEVGPEAFF.

The CDR3 reads CASSDWAGGRAELFF. CDR3 nucleotide sequence: TGTGCCAGCAGTGACTGGGCGGGAGGACGCGCGGAGCTGTTTTTT. The chain employs TRBV6-4 and TRBJ2-2, with TRBD2 matching 8 bases. The trim removed 1 base at V and 10 bases at J, leaving 8 bases unmatched. Germline V lookup: CDR1 MRHNA, CDR2 SNTAGT. The CDR3 length is 15 residues.

The chain links TRBV7-8 to TRBJ2-2; D gene ambiguous. The V end lost 10 bases, the J end lost 6 bases, and 6 bases lay between the germline ends. Germline-derived CDR1 and CDR2 are SGHVS and FQNEAQ. This CDR3 is built from 10 residues. CDR3 protein: CATLAGELFF. For the CDR3, the DNA is TGTGCCACCCTCGCCGGGGAGCTGTTTTTT.

A few counts support this clone. The chain employs TRBV2 and TRBJ2-7, with D perhaps TRBD1 (5 bases). Germline values: CDR1 SNHLY, CDR2 FYNNEI. The ends were cut back, 6 bases at V and 4 bases at J, with 13 bases in the middle. CDR3 size: 13 residues. The CDR3 region is CASREPDSYEQYF. The CDR3 region has the DNA TGTGCCAGCAGGGAACCCGACAGTTACGAGCAGTACTTC.

The chain joins TRBV4-1 to TRBJ1-1, with 7 bases matching TRBD1. Germline CDR1 MGHRA, CDR2 YSYEKL. The junction had 7 bases not matched to a gene; V was cut back by 1 base and J by 8 bases. The CDR3 length is 14 residues. The CDR3 here is CASSQGPRGAEAFF. CDR3 DNA sequence: TGCGCCAGCAGCCAAGGCCCCAGGGGGGCCGAAGCTTTCTTT.

The chain carries TRBV30 and TRBJ2-2, with a weak D call TRBD1 (7 bases). Per the germline V gene, CDR1 is GTSNPN and CDR2 is SVGIG (reference sequence). V gave up 3 bases and J gave up 3 bases, with 14 bases separating them. The CDR3 runs to 15 residues. CDR3 in DNA: TGTGCCTGGAGACAGGGGACGGGGGACACCGGGGAGCTGTTTTTT. Protein: CAWRQGTGDTGELFF.

This clone has more than one count but fewer than ten. This chain uses TRBV29-1 with TRBJ2-2, with 10 bases identical to TRBD1. The CDR3 runs 15 residues. CDR1 and CDR2 (germline): SQVTM, ANQGSEA. V shed 4 bases, J shed 6 bases, and the junction held 8 bases outside the gene matches. DNA for the CDR3: TGCAGCGTTGGGAAAGGACAGGGGGTCCCCGGGGAGCTGTTTTTT. This translates into CSVGKGQGVPGELFF.

The chain carries TRBV20-1 and TRBJ2-7, with D possibly TRBD1 on 6 matching bases. Germline values: CDR1 DFQATT, CDR2 SNEGSKA (reference sequence). The CDR3 sequence is 11 residues long. Written as DNA, the CDR3 is TGCAGCACTGGGCCAGGGGACGAGCAGTACTTC. Protein: CSTGPGDEQYF.

In this sample, this clone turned up once. The rearrangement joins TRBV28 to TRBJ2-3; 13 bases line up with TRBD2. The CDR3 sequence is 17 residues long. Germline-derived CDR1 and CDR2 are MDHEN and SYDVKM. V trimming: 4 bases; J trimming: 3 bases; junction bases outside the gene matches: 7. CDR3 residues: CASSSPGTSGKTDTQYF. In DNA form, the CDR3 reads TGTGCCAGCAGTTCCCCCGGGACTAGCGGGAAAACAGATACGCAGTATTTT.

This chain uses TRBV18 with TRBJ2-5; possibly TRBD1 for D (6 bases). The CDR3 is made up of 13 amino acids. Trimming stripped 6 bases from V and 4 bases from J, with 12 bases between. Germline assignment: CDR1 KGHSH and CDR2 LQKENI. CDR3 region: CASSPTRGETQYF. The CDR3 DNA reads TGTGCCAGCTCCCCCACCAGGGGAGAGACCCAGTACTTC.

The J gene is TRBJ1-2, the V gene TRBV18, with 7 bases aligning to TRBD1. Per the germline V gene, CDR1 is KGHSH and CDR2 is LQKENI. V dropped 3 bases and J dropped 5; count of bases not matched to a gene: 9. CDR3 size: 15 residues. The CDR3 coding sequence is TGTGCCAGCTCACCTAGGGACAGCGACTTATATGGCTACACCTTC. Translated: CASSPRDSDLYGYTF. Full variable domain (outside the CDR3, taken from reference TRBV18 and TRBJ1-2): NAGVMQNPRHLVRRRGQEARLRCSPMKGHSHVYWYRQLPEEGLKFMVYLQKENIIDESGMPKERFSAEFPKEGPSILRIQQVVRGDSAAYFCASSPRDSDLYGYTFGSGTRLTVV.

The table lists this clone with a few counts. The junction and the germline gene differ at one end; a read error may be behind it. The V call is TRBV7-9, the J call TRBJ1-2, with 8 bases identical to TRBD1. CDR3 length equals 14 residues. Germline CDR1 and CDR2: SEHNR and FQNEAQ (reference sequence). The CDR3 bases are TGTGCCAGCAGCTTTTCCGTACCGGGACAGGAGATCATCTTC. This codes for CASSFSVPGQEIIF.

There are a few counts of this clone. This chain uses TRBV5-1 with TRBJ2-4, with a tentative D call TRBD1 (6 bases). The CDR3 extends over 14 amino acids. The V end lost 3 bases, the J end lost 8 bases, and 15 bases lay between the germline ends. In germline, CDR1 is SGHRS, CDR2 YFSETQ. CDR3 protein: CASSWGQSGDIQYF. The CDR3 region has the DNA TGCGCCAGCAGCTGGGGGCAGTCTGGGGACATTCAGTACTTC.

The chain has TRBV2 and TRBJ2-3, with 9 bases identical to TRBD2. The V and J ends lost 3 bases and 1 base, in that order; junction bases with no gene match: 2. There are 15 residues in the CDR3. The germline V gene encodes CDR1 SNHLY and CDR2 FYNNEI. The CDR3 bases are TGTGCCAGCAGTGATGAGCGGGGGGGCACAGATACGCAGTATTTT. This encodes CASSDERGGTDTQYF.

The genes are TRBV28 and TRBJ1-5; D gene uncertain. Germline V gives CDR1 MDHEN, CDR2 SYDVKM. CDR3 length: 12 amino acids. V lost 9 bases and J lost 0, with 6 bases in between. CDR3 DNA sequence: TGTGCCAGTTACGGTAGCAATCAGCCCCAGCATTTT. Protein: CASYGSNQPQHF.

The rearrangement joins TRBV9 to TRBJ2-7; D is possibly TRBD1 (6 bases). The CDR3 spans 15 residues. CDR1 is SGDLS and CDR2 is YYNGEE in the germline V gene. The V end lost 2 bases, the J end lost 2 bases, and 14 bases lay between the germline ends. The CDR3 here is CASSVEGDGAYEQYF. CDR3 bases: TGTGCCAGCAGCGTCGAGGGGGACGGAGCCTACGAGCAGTACTTC.

This chain uses TRBV11-2 with TRBJ1-5; no clear D gene. The CDR3 runs 14 residues. Trimming shortened V by 0 bases and J by 0 bases, and 3 bases separated the two germline ends. Germline V gene lookup returns CDR1 SGHAT and CDR2 FQNNGV. The CDR3 nucleotides are TGTGCCAGCAGCTTAGATTATAGCAATCAGCCCCAGCATTTT. Translation: CASSLDYSNQPQHF.

The gene calls are TRBV4-3 and TRBJ2-2; D is undetermined. Germline CDR1 and CDR2: LGHNA and YSLEER. Deletions cut 0 bases from V and 2 bases from J, with 10 bases between. The CDR3 runs 16 residues. In nucleotides, the CDR3 is TGCGCCAGCAGCCAAGAATCTGGGCTCAACACCGGGGAGCTGTTTTTT. Translation gives CASSQESGLNTGELFF.

This clone is classed as medium-sized. This sequence joins TRBV6-5 and TRBJ1-3, with a possible D match to TRBD1 (5 bases). CDR1 and CDR2 (germline): MNHEY, SVGAGI. The CDR3 is 14 residues long. Deletions cut 6 bases from V and 4 bases from J, with 13 bases between. Here the CDR3 DNA reads TGTGCCAGCAGCCAGGGACTCGTAGGAAACACCATATATTTT. This encodes CASSQGLVGNTIYF.

This clone was counted between two and nine times. This rearrangement joins TRBV5-1 to TRBJ1-1, with D possibly TRBD1 on 5 matching bases. Germline CDR1 reads SGHRS; CDR2 reads YFSETQ. V lost 0 bases to trimming and J lost 8 bases, with 11 bases between them. This CDR3 is 13 amino acids long. The CDR3 loop is CASSLGRQKEAFF. The CDR3 bases are TGCGCCAGCAGCTTGGGACGACAGAAAGAAGCTTTCTTT. The whole variable domain, remainder taken from reference TRBV5-1 and TRBJ1-1, is KAGVTQTPRYLIKTRGQQVTLSCSPISGHRSVSWYQQTPGQGLQFLFEYFSETQRNKGNFPGRFSGRQFSNSRSEMNVSTLELGDSALYLCASSLGRQKEAFFGQGTRLTVV.

This chain links TRBV6-1 with TRBJ2-4; 7 bases are shared with TRBD1. The CDR3 is 15 amino acids. Germline CDR1 reads MNHNS; CDR2 reads SASEGT. The V gene end was trimmed by 8 bases and the J gene end by 0 bases; junction bases not matched to a gene: 7. In nucleotides, the CDR3 is TGTGCCAGCGGAGAGGGACAGTTAGCCAAAAACATTCAGTACTTC. Its translation: CASGEGQLAKNIQYF.

The chain has TRBV30 and TRBJ1-2; a weak D match, TRBD1 (5 bases). V shed 0 bases and J shed 9 bases, with 8 bases lying between them. CDR3 size: 11 residues. Germline-derived CDR1 and CDR2 are GTSNPN and SVGIG (reference sequence). CDR3 amino acids: CAWSVGESYTF. The CDR3 nucleotides read TGTGCCTGGAGTGTAGGGGAAAGCTACACCTTC.